This TCR beta chain was found in a study of cytomegalovirus exposure and HLA in healthy donors. Study information: HLA-typed donors were the source of roughly 80 million unique TCRs held in an early data release.

Germline assignment: CDR1 LNHDA and CDR2 SQIVND (reference sequence). The J segment lost 7 bases and the V segment lost 8 bases, leaving 7 bases of the junction unmatched. The CDR3 runs to 13 residues. Study findings and constraints: As a later analysis showed, several of the most significant clusters appeared to be linked to common viral pathogens. The authors later linked a missense DCLRE1C variant to TCR beta V- and J-gene trimming. HLA alleles were associated with fewer than 20,000 TCR beta sequences in a later analysis at 0.05 false discovery rate.

Points on this clone: Its target is not known.

Primers included in the PCR were 60 Vbeta and 13 Jbeta primers. The table came from immunoSEQ multiplex PCR; TCRdb's copy has only in-frame clones and leaves some out. The sample contains under 150,000 clones, 79% of which appear only once. The chain uses TRBV19 and TRBJ2-2, with TRBD1 identical over 7 bases. Sequencing input: PBMCs. This sequence was found in a man between 18 and 29 years old in good health and CMV-seronegative. Written as DNA, the CDR3 is TGTGCCAGTCGACAGGGCTTAGGCGGGGAGCTGTTTTTT. Amino acids: CASRQGLGGELFF.